Detailed here is one T cell receptor beta chain. Its specificity is not known. Researchers ran the PCR with 60 Vbeta and 13 Jbeta primers. Method: immunoSEQ multiplex PCR; TCRdb's copy keeps in-frame clones and lacks some. Of about 120,000 clones listed, about 80% are singletons. The data are from a study of cytomegalovirus exposure and HLA in healthy donors. Study-level points and caveats: Later analysis associated a missense DCLRE1C variant with TCR beta V- and J-gene trimming. A later analysis appeared to link common viral pathogens to several of the most significant clusters.

The clonotype originates from a female donor in good health and CMV-seropositive. The sequenced sample was PBMCs.

CDR3 amino acids: CAWSRRLREQYF. The CDR3 DNA follows: TGTGCCTGGAGTCGGAGGCTTCGGGAGCAGTACTTC. The chain has TRBV30 and TRBJ2-7; TRBD2 might be the D (5 bases). V was clipped by 2 bases and J by 7 bases, with 12 bases between them. The CDR3 is 12 residues long. CDR1 is GTSNPN and CDR2 is SVGIG in the germline V gene (reference sequence).